This T cell receptor beta chain was found in a study of identical twins. TCRdb ran MiXCR on the 5' RACE reads and lists one entry per CDR3 protein. This sample has roughly 570,000 distinct CDR3 sequences, with nearly 10% found just once. The sample holds many counts of this clonotype. Its cognate antigen is unknown. Germline V gene data show CDR1 as DFQATT and CDR2 as SNEGSKA (reference sequence). Trimming took off 4 bases at V and 6 bases at J, with 16 bases between the two ends. This CDR3 is 14 amino acids long. Study-wide points: A cross-sectional statistical analysis, not follow-up of the same donors, supported the conclusions.

This sample also belongs to another study, concerning yellow fever vaccine responses in identical twins. This second report adds: Twins' vaccine T cell response reportedly gave the appearance of partial convergence and partial personalization.

This TCR was recovered from a woman younger than 30 in good health. The sequenced sample consisted of PBMCs. The V call is TRBV20-1, the J call TRBJ1-5; D uncertain. CDR3 DNA: TGCAGTGCTACCTCTCGAAGGTTCACTCAGCCCCAGCATTTT. Translated: CSATSRRFTQPQHF.